The source of this T cell receptor (beta chain) is a study of T cell repertoires in cytomegalovirus infection (dated by TCRdb to between 2018 and 2021). Study-wide context: Because public TCR beta signatures pointed to carriage of CMV infection together with the matching HLA type, the HLA type of each donor mattered for the analysis.

From cysteine to phenylalanine, the CDR3 is 15 amino acids long. Only the CDR3 DNA is retained, 45 bases long and in frame from the first base. In the germline V gene (reference sequence), CDR1 corresponds to DFQATT and CDR2 to SNEGSKA. V is pruned by 3 bases and J by 8 bases, leaving 9 bases of the junction without a gene match. Sequenced on an Illumina HiSeq 1500. TCRdb took the public reads, trimmed them with fastp at Q25, ran MiXCR for clone calling and kept in-frame beta chains. Each entry merges the rows of one CDR3 protein and shows their most common DNA and genes. A total of 400,000 to 550,000 distinct CDR3 sequences appear in this sample, roughly 10% of them only once. In total, the top ten clones hold approximately 10% of the sample. To note about this clonotype: No cognate antigen has been identified for it. There are no base qualities to consult, and no much larger clone falls within one base.

The full study reports these points: In both this cohort and an independent roughly 350-donor cohort, the cumulative frequency of public TCR beta family members distinguished carriers of CMV infection plus the relevant HLA type. The ex vivo response was dominated by HLA-C-restricted CMV-specific TCR beta clonotypes, which also provided the single most frequent clonotype in two of eight donors.

This sequence originates from a human donor in good health (CMV status not recorded). Some clones in this sample may be carry-over from other donors' samples. The V and J genes are TRBV20-1 and TRBJ2-1, with 11 middle bases fitting TRBD2. The sequenced material came from PBMCs. The bases are TGCAGTGCTAGGGGTAGCGGGAGGGCCCTCGATGAGCAGTTCTTC. Its amino acids are CSARGSGRALDEQFF.